This TCR beta chain was recovered during a study of radiotherapy plus CTLA-4 blockade in lung cancer. Study in general: Disease control was achieved by 31% of patients, and objective responses by over 15%.

V trimming: 4 bases; J trimming: 8 bases; junction bases outside the gene matches: 9. This CDR3 is built from 14 residues. Germline CDR1 KGHSH, CDR2 LQKENI. Comments on this clone: Antigen: not known.

This table comes from immunoSEQ multiplex PCR, and its TCRdb copy is limited to in-frame clones, with some not included. The table shows 58,000 or so clones, with around 85% occurring only once. Study-level points and caveats: In blood, early T cell clone dynamics reportedly predicted response best, together with interferon-beta.

This chain links TRBV18 with TRBJ1-1, with 8 nucleotides matching TRBD1. The input for sequencing was peripheral blood, taken from a patient treated with radiotherapy plus ipilimumab. The TCR was taken from a human donor with non-small cell lung cancer who had a complete response to radiotherapy plus ipilimumab. The CDR3 bases are TGTGCCAGCTCACAGGGACAGGCCGTTAGAGAAGCTTTCTTT. Translating it yields CASSQGQAVREAFF.